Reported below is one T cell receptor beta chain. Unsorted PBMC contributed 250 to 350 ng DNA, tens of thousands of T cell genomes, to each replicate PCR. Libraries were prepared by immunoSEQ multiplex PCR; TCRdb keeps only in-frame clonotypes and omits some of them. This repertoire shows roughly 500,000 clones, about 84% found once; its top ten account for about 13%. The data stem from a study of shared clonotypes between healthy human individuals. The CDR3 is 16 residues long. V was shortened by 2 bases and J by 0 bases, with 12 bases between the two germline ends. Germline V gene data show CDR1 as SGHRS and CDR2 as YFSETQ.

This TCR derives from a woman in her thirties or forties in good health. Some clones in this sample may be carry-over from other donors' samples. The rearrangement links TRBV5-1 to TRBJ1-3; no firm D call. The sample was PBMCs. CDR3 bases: TGCGCCAGCAGCTTCCTGCTGGGTAGCTCTGGAAACACCATATATTTT. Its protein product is CASSFLLGSSGNTIYF.